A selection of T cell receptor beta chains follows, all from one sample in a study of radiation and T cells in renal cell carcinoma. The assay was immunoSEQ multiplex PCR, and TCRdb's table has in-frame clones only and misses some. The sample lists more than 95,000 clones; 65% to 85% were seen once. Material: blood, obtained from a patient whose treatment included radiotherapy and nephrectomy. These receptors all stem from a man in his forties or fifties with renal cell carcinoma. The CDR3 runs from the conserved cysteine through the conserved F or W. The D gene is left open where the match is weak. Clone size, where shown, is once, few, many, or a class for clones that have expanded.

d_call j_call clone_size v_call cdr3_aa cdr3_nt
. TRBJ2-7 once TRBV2 CASKAEPDTYEQYF TGTGCCAGCAAGGCAGAACCAGACACCTACGAGCAGTACTTC
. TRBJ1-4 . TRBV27 CASRPWGGWGEKLFF TGTGCCAGCAGGCCTTGGGGGGGCTGGGGTGAAAAACTGTTTTTT
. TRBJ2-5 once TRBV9 CASSVGQGRPETQYF TGTGCCAGCAGCGTAGGTCAGGGGAGGCCGGAGACCCAGTACTTC
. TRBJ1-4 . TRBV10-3 CAISEGGKEKLFF TGTGCCATCAGTGAGGGGGGGAAAGAAAAACTGTTTTTT
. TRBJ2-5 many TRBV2 CASSYSEETQYF TGTGCCAGCAGTTACTCGGAAGAGACCCAGTACTTC
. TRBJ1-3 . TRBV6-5 CATQLSSGNTIYF TGTGCCACCCAACTGTCCTCTGGAAACACCATATATTTT
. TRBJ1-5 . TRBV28 CASSLSGRPEQPQHF TGTGCCAGCAGTTTATCGGGCAGGCCGGAGCAGCCCCAGCATTTT
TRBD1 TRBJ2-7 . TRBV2 CASSAGTGNYEQYF TGTGCCAGCAGCGCCGGGACAGGGAACTACGAGCAGTACTTC
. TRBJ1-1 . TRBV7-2 CASSSTRDTEAFF TGTGCCAGCAGCTCTACCCGGGACACTGAAGCTTTCTTT
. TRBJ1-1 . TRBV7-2 CASSFRPEAFF TGTGCCAGCAGCTTCAGACCTGAAGCTTTCTTT
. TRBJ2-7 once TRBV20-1 CSVNQHEQYF TGCAGTGTAAATCAGCACGAGCAGTACTTC
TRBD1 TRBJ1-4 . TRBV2 CASSGTGTEKLFF TGTGCCAGCAGTGGGACAGGAACTGAAAAACTGTTTTTT
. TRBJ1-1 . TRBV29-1 CSVEWLAPGRNTEAFF TGCAGCGTTGAATGGTTAGCCCCGGGGCGGAACACTGAAGCTTTCTTT
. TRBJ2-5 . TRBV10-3 CAISLQGRGQETQYF TGTGCCATCAGTTTACAGGGTAGGGGTCAAGAGACCCAGTACTTC
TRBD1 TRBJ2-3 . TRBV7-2 CASSRQGLSTDTQYF TGTGCCAGCAGCCGACAGGGATTGAGCACAGATACGCAGTATTTT
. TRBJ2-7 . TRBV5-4 CASSLDHNEQYF TGTGCCAGCAGCCTCGACCATAACGAGCAGTACTTC
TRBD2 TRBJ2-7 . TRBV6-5 CASSYWSGGSPYEQYF TGTGCCAGCAGTTACTGGTCGGGGGGGAGTCCCTACGAGCAGTACTTC
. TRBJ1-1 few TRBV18 CASSSRTGTEAFF TGTGCCAGCTCATCACGGACTGGCACTGAAGCTTTCTTT
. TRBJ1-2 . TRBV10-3 CAIRTENYGYTF TGTGCCATCCGGACAGAGAACTATGGCTACACCTTC
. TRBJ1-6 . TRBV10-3 CAISVWNSPLHF TGTGCCATCAGTGTGTGGAATTCACCCCTCCACTTT
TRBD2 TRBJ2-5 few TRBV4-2 CASSQWSSGGNHETQYF TGTGCCAGCAGCCAATGGAGTAGCGGGGGGAATCACGAGACCCAGTACTTC
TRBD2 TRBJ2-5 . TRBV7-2 CASSLGPSGGGETQYF TGTGCCAGCAGCTTAGGCCCTAGCGGCGGGGGAGAGACCCAGTACTTC
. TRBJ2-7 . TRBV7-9 CASSPRYSSYEQYF TGTGCCAGCAGCCCAAGGTATTCCTCCTACGAGCAGTACTTC
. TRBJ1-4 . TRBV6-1 CASNPGDATNEKLFF TGTGCCAGCAATCCCGGAGATGCAACTAATGAAAAACTGTTTTTT
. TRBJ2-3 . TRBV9 CASSEDSSADTQYF TGTGCCAGCAGCGAAGACAGTTCGGCAGATACGCAGTATTTT
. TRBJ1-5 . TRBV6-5 CASTGQPGEPQHF TGTGCCAGCACTGGACAGCCCGGTGAGCCCCAGCATTTT
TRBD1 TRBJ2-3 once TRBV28 CASSSGQGSDTQYF TGTGCCAGCAGTTCGGGACAGGGCTCAGATACGCAGTATTTT
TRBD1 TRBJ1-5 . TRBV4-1 CASSQDPGQTGSPQHF TGCGCCAGCAGCCAAGACCCGGGACAGACCGGATCGCCCCAGCATTTT
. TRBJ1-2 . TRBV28 CASLSNYGYTF TGTGCCAGCCTTTCGAACTATGGCTACACCTTC
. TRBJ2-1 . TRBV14 CASSQERGPAGYNEQFF TGTGCCAGCAGCCAAGAGCGTGGGCCGGCGGGGTACAATGAGCAGTTCTTC
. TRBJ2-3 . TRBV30 CAWSASADITDTQYF TGTGCCTGGAGTGCCTCAGCGGATATCACAGATACGCAGTATTTT
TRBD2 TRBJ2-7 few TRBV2 CASRNVAGGGEQYF TGTGCCAGCAGAAACGTAGCGGGAGGGGGCGAGCAGTACTTC
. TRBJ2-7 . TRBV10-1 CASSESVGSYEQYF TGCGCCAGCAGTGAGTCCGTGGGGTCCTACGAGCAGTACTTC
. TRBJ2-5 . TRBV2 CASSEFLAETQYF TGTGCCAGCAGTGAGTTTCTAGCTGAGACCCAGTACTTC
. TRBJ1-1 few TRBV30 CAWRRTAGTEAFF TGTGCCTGGAGAAGGACAGCAGGAACTGAAGCTTTCTTT
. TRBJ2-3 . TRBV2 CASSEAWTILTDTQYF TGTGCCAGCAGTGAAGCATGGACTATTCTCACAGATACGCAGTATTTT
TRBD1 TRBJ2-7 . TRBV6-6 CASRVWETGPHEQYF TGTGCCAGCAGGGTTTGGGAGACAGGGCCCCACGAGCAGTACTTC
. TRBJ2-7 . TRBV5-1 CASSLTGPIGEQYF TGCGCCAGCAGCTTGACTGGGCCGATCGGCGAGCAGTACTTC
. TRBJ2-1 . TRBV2 CASSLLGSYNEQFF TGTGCCAGCTCCTTACTGGGGAGCTACAATGAGCAGTTCTTC
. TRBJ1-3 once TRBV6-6 CASRPYTGDSGNTIYF TGTGCCAGCAGGCCCTATACAGGAGACTCTGGAAACACCATATATTTT
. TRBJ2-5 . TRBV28 CASSLETQYF TGTGCCAGCAGTTTGGAGACCCAGTACTTC
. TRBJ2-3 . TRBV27 CASWIMQGSDTQYF TGTGCCAGCTGGATAATGCAGGGGTCAGATACGCAGTATTTT
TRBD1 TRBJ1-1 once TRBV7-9 CASSPPFWDSSNTEAFF TGTGCCAGCAGCCCTCCTTTTTGGGACAGCTCAAACACTGAAGCTTTCTTT
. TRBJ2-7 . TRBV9 CASSVVPGPSYEQYF TGTGCCAGCAGCGTAGTTCCAGGGCCCTCCTACGAGCAGTACTTC
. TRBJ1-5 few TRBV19 CASSIPDYSNQPQHF TGTGCCAGTAGTATCCCGGACTATAGCAATCAGCCCCAGCATTTT
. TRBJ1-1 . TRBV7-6 CASSKNQGMDTEAFF TGTGCCAGCAGCAAAAACCAGGGTATGGACACTGAAGCTTTCTTT
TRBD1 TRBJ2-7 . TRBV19 CASSPGQGTYEQYF TGTGCCAGTAGTCCTGGACAGGGAACCTACGAGCAGTACTTC
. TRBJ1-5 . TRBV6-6 CASSRGTPQPQHF TGTGCCAGCAGCCGAGGGACACCTCAGCCCCAGCATTTT
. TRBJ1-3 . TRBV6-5 CASSYSFLDTIYF TGTGCCAGCAGTTACTCCTTTCTGGACACCATATATTTT
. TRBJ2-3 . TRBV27 CASSLLSVTDTQYF TGTGCCAGCAGTTTATTGTCCGTCACAGATACGCAGTATTTT
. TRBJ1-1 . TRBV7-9 CASSLRRSNTEAFF TGTGCCAGCAGCTTACGGAGATCGAACACTGAAGCTTTCTTT
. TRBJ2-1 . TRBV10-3 CAISESGADAFF TGTGCCATCAGTGAGTCGGGCGCGGACGCGTTCTTC
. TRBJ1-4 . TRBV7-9 CASSLAAAGSLLFF TGTGCCAGCAGCTTAGCGGCCGCGGGATCTTTACTGTTTTTT